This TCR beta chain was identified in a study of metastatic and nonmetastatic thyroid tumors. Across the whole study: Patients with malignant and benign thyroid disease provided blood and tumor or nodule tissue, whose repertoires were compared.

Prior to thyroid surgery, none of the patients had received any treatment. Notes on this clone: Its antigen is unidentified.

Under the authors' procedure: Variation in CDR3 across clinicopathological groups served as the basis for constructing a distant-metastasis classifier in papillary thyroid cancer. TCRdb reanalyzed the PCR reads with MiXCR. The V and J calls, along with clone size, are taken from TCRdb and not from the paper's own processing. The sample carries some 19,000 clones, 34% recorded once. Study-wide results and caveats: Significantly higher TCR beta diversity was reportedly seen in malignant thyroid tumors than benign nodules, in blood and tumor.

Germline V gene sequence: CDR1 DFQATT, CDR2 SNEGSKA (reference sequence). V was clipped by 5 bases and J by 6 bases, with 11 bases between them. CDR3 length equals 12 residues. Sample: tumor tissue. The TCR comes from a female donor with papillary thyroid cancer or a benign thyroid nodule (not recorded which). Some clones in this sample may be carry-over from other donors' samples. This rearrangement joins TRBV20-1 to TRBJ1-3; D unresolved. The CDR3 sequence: CSASHDENTIYF. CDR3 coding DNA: TGCAGTGCTTCGCACGACGAAAACACCATATATTTT.